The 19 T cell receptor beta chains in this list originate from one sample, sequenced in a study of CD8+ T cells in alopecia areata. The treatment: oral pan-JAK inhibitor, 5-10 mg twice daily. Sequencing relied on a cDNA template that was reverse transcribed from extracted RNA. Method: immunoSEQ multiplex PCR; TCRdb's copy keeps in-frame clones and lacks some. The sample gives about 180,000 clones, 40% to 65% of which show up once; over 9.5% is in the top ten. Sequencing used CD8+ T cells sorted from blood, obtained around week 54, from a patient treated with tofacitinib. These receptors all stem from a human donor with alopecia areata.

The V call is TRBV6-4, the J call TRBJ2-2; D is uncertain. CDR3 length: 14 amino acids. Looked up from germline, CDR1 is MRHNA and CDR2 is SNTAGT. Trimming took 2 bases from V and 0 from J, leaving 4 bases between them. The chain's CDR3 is CASSDRANTGELFF. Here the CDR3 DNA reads TGTGCCAGCAGTGACAGGGCGAACACCGGGGAGCTGTTTTTT.

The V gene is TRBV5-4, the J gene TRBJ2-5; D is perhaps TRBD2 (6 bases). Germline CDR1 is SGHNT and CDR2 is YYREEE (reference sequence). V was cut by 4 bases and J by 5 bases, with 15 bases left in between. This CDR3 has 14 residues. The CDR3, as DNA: TGTGCCAGCAGCCTCGGGACTCGCGGGGAGACCCAGTACTTC. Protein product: CASSLGTRGETQYF.

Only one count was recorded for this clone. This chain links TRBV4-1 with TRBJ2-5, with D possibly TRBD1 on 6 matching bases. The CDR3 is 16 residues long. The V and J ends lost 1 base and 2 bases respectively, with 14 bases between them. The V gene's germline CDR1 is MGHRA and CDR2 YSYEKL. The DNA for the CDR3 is TGCGCCAGCAGCCAAGTTTACGGACAGATTCAAGAGACCCAGTACTTC. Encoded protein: CASSQVYGQIQETQYF.

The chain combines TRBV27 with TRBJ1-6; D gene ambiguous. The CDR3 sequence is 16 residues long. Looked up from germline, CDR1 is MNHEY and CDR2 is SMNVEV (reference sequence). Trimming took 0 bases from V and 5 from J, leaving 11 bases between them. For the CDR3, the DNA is TGTGCCAGCAGTTTATCGAGGGCACAGAATAATTCACCCCTCCACTTT. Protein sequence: CASSLSRAQNNSPLHF.

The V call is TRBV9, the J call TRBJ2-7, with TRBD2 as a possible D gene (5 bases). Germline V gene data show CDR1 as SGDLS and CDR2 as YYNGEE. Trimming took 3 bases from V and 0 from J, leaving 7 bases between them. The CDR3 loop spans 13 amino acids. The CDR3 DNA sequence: TGTGCCAGCAGCGCCGGACTCTCCTACGAGCAGTACTTC. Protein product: CASSAGLSYEQYF.

The CDR3: CASSEGAGRSYTF. The CDR3, as DNA: TGTGCCAGCAGTGAGGGGGCAGGGAGGAGCTACACCTTC. The chain has TRBV2 and TRBJ1-2, with D possibly matching TRBD1 (6 bases). Trimming cost V 3 bases and J 9 bases, with 14 bases left between them. From germline, CDR1 is SNHLY and CDR2 FYNNEI. This CDR3 is 13 amino acids long.

This CDR3 is CASSPDRGTYNEQFF. CDR3 sequence (DNA): TGTGCCAGCAGCCCAGACAGGGGAACCTACAATGAGCAGTTCTTC. This chain links TRBV6-1 with TRBJ2-1, with 8 bases fitting TRBD1. This CDR3 region has 15 residues. Germline V gives CDR1 MNHNS, CDR2 SASEGT. The junction had 6 bases not matched to a gene; V was cut back by 6 bases and J by 2 bases.

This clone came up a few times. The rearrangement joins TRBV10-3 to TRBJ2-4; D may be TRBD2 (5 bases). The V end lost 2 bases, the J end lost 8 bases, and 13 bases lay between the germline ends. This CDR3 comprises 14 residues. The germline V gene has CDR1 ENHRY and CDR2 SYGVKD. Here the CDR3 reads CAISEDVSRDIQYF. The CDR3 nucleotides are TGTGCCATCAGTGAGGATGTCTCGAGGGACATTCAGTACTTC.

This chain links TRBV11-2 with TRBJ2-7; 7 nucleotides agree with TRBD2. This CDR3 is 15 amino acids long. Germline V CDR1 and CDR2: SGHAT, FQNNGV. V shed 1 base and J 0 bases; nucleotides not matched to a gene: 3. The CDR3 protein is CASSLAAGDSYEQYF. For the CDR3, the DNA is TGTGCCAGCAGCTTAGCGGCGGGGGACTCCTACGAGCAGTACTTC.

The chain's CDR3 is CASSYSISGELFF. Here the CDR3 DNA reads TGTGCCAGCAGTTACTCTATCTCCGGGGAGCTGTTTTTT. The J gene is TRBJ2-2, the V gene TRBV6-5; D is uncertain. The V and J ends lost 0 bases and 6 bases respectively, with 5 bases between them. CDR3 length equals 13 residues. Per germline, CDR1 MNHEY and CDR2 SVGAGI.

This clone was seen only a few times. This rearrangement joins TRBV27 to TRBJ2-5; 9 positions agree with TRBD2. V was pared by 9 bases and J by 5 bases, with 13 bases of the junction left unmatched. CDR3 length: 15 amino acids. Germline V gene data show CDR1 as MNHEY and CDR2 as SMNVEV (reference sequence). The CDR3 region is CASSPQAGGPETQYF. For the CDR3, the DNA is TGTGCCAGTTCACCACAGGCGGGGGGGCCGGAGACCCAGTACTTC.

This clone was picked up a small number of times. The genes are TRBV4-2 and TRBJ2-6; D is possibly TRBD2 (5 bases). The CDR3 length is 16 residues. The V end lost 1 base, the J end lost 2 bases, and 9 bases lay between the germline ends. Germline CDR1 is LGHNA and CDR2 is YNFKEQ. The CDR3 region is CASSQVLGAGANVLTF. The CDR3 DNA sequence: TGTGCCAGCAGCCAAGTCCTCGGGGCTGGGGCCAACGTCCTGACTTTC.

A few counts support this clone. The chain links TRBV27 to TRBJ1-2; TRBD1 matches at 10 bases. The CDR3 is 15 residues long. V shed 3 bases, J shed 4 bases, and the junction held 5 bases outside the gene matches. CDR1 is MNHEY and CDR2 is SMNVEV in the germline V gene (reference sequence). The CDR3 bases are TGTGCCAGCAGTTTTTCAGGGACAGGGGCCTATGGCTACACCTTC. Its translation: CASSFSGTGAYGYTF.

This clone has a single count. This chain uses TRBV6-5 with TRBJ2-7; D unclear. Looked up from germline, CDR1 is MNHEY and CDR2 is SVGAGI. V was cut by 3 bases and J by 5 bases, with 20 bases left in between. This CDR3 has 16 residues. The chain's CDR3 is CASSYKVGFEVHEQYF. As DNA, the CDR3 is TGTGCCAGCAGTTATAAGGTGGGGTTTGAGGTCCACGAGCAGTACTTC.

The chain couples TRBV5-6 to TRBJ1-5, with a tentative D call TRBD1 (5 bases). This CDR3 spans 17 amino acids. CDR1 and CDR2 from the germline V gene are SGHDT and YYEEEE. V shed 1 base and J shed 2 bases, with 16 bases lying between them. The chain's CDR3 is CASSLRGGELGNQPQHF. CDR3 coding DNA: TGTGCCAGCAGCTTGCGCGGAGGGGAATTAGGCAATCAGCCCCAGCATTTT.

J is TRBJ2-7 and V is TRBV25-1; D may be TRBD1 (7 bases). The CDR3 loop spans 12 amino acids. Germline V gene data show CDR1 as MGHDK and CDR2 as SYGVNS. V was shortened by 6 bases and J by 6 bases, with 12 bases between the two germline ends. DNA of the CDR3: TGTGCCAGCAGCTACCAGGGGGGCGAGCAGTACTTC. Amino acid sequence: CASSYQGGEQYF.

The CDR3, as DNA: TGTGCCAGCAACAGGGACGAAAAACTGTTTTTT. This codes for CASNRDEKLFF. The V and J genes are TRBV6-5 and TRBJ1-4; perhaps TRBD1 as D (6 bases). Germline-derived CDR1 and CDR2 are MNHEY and SVGAGI. The length of the CDR3 is 11 residues. V was clipped by 7 bases and J by 8 bases, with 8 bases between them.

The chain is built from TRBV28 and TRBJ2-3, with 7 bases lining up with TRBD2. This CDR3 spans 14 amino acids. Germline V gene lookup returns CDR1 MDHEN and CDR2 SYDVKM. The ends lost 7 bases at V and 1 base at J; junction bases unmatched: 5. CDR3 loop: CASMLAGGTDTQYF. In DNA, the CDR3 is TGTGCCAGCATGCTGGCGGGGGGCACAGATACGCAGTATTTT.

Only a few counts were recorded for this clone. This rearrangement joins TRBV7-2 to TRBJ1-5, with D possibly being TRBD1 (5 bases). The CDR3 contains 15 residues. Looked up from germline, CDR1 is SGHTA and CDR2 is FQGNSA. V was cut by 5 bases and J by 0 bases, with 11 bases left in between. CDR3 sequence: CASSPGQNSNQPQHF. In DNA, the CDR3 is TGTGCCAGCAGCCCTGGACAAAATAGCAATCAGCCCCAGCATTTT.